This T cell receptor beta chain was recovered during a study of lymphopenia after photon versus proton radiotherapy. General study points: Photon-treated patients lost naive T cells and TCR diversity; proton-treated stayed stable.

Using immunoSEQ multiplex PCR, the repertoire was profiled, and TCRdb retains in-frame clones only, with some absent. The sample has tens of thousands of clones; roughly 90% are singletons. The CDR3 has 12 residues. From germline, CDR1 is SGHNT and CDR2 YYREEE (reference sequence). J lost 11 bases, V lost 4 bases, and 3 bases had no gene match. In the case of this clone: Its antigen remains unknown.

The rearrangement joins TRBV5-4 to TRBJ1-6; 7 bases match TRBD1. This material consisted of peripheral blood, taken from a patient treated with photon-based radiotherapy. The TCR was taken from a man aged 60 to 69 with cholangiocarcinoma. The CDR3 sequence is CASSRQGTPLHF. CDR3 nucleotide sequence: TGTGCCAGCAGCCGACAGGGAACACCCCTCCACTTT.